One sample yielded the 11 T cell receptor beta chains listed below, sequenced in a study of identifying expanded T cells in peripheral blood. Method: immunoSEQ multiplex PCR; TCRdb's copy keeps in-frame clones and lacks some. The sample lists about 52,000 clones, 82% occurring once. What was sequenced was blood. These receptors were obtained from a person aged 18 to 75 in good health.

This clone has just a few counts. The chain employs TRBV9 and TRBJ1-2; weak D call: TRBD1 (5 bases). This CDR3 comprises 15 residues. CDR1 is SGDLS, CDR2 YYNGEE, per germline. Deletions cut 4 bases from V and 4 bases from J, with 17 bases between. CDR3 sequence (DNA): TGTGCCAGCAGCACTCAGACGGGGCTGAGCTATGGCTACACCTTC. Amino acids: CASSTQTGLSYGYTF. Looking up the rest from reference TRBV9 and TRBJ1-2 gives the full variable domain: DSGVTQTPKHLITATGQRVTLRCSPRSGDLSVYWYQQSLDQGLQFLIQYYNGEERAKGNILERFSAQQFPDLHSELNLSSLELGDSALYFCASSTQTGLSYGYTFGSGTRLTVV.

The chain couples TRBV28 to TRBJ2-3; D ambiguous. The CDR3 is 12 residues long. V lost 2 bases, J lost 10 bases, and 10 bases lay in between. The germline gives CDR1 MDHEN, CDR2 SYDVKM. CDR3 in DNA: TGTGCCAGCAGTTTAGTTCCCGGTGCGCAGTATTTT. It yields the protein CASSLVPGAQYF.

The rearrangement uses TRBV25-1 and TRBJ2-5; D remains ambiguous. Germline V gene sequence: CDR1 MGHDK, CDR2 SYGVNS. The CDR3 loop spans 15 amino acids. V lost 3 bases to trimming and J lost 5 bases, with 16 bases between them. The CDR3 sequence: CASSDPGPLEETQYF. The DNA of the CDR3 is TGTGCCAGCAGTGACCCAGGCCCCTTGGAGGAGACCCAGTACTTC. The entire variable domain, with the rest obtained from reference TRBV25-1 and TRBJ2-5, is as follows: EADIYQTPRYLVIGTGKKITLECSQTMGHDKMYWYQQDPGMELHLIHYSYGVNSTEKGDLSSESTVSRIRTEHFPLTLESARPSHTSQYLCASSDPGPLEETQYFGPGTRLLVL.

The V and J genes are TRBV28 and TRBJ2-7; D possibly matches TRBD1 or TRBD2 (5 bases each). The CDR3 has 14 amino acids. Germline V gene lookup returns CDR1 MDHEN and CDR2 SYDVKM. Trimming removed 7 bases from V and 0 bases from J, with 13 bases in between. The CDR3 loop reads CASTVLGGSYEQYF. In DNA form, the CDR3 reads TGTGCCAGCACGGTCCTTGGGGGCTCCTACGAGCAGTACTTC.

This clone was detected once. The chain has TRBV5-8 and TRBJ2-1; 9 bases match TRBD1. This CDR3 region has 15 residues. J gave up 6 bases and V 0 bases, and 4 bases lay outside the gene matches. The germline V gene has CDR1 SGHTS and CDR2 YDEGEE. The CDR3 reads CASSLDRGRGNEQFF. CDR3 nucleotide sequence: TGTGCCAGCAGCTTGGACAGGGGGCGCGGCAATGAGCAGTTCTTC.

This clone was recorded many times. The V call is TRBV29-1, the J call TRBJ1-2; D unclear. Deletions cut 4 bases from V and 2 bases from J, with 11 bases between. In germline, CDR1 is SQVTM, CDR2 ANQGSEA. The CDR3 has 13 residues. CDR3 sequence reads: CSVGFTGNYGYTF. The CDR3 DNA sequence: TGCAGCGTTGGGTTCACGGGGAACTATGGCTACACCTTC.

The rearrangement uses TRBV15 and TRBJ2-1; 9 bases map to TRBD1. Trimming cost V 5 bases and J 5 bases; bases outside gene matches: 4. The CDR3 has 14 amino acids. CDR1 and CDR2 from the germline V gene are LNHNV and YYDKDF (reference sequence). The CDR3 reads CATSGRTGDNEQFF. In nucleotides, the CDR3 is TGTGCCACCAGCGGCCGGACAGGGGACAATGAGCAGTTCTTC. Full variable domain (missing parts from reference TRBV15 and TRBJ2-1): DAMVIQNPRYQVTQFGKPVTLSCSQTLNHNVMYWYQQKSSQAPKLLFHYYDKDFNNEADTPDNFQSRRPNTSFCFLDIRSPGLGDTAMYLCATSGRTGDNEQFFGPGTRLTVL.

The chain has TRBV10-2 and TRBJ2-5, with 9 bases lining up with TRBD2. The trim removed 5 bases at V and 1 base at J, leaving 5 bases unmatched. The CDR3 contains 15 residues. In germline, CDR1 is WSHSY, CDR2 SAAADI. Here the CDR3 DNA reads TGCGCCAGCAGTAAGCGGGGGGCGTCCCAAGAGACCCAGTACTTC. It codes for CASSKRGASQETQYF.

This clone has a single count. This chain connects TRBV11-2 to TRBJ1-5, with D perhaps matching TRBD1 (6 bases). The V end lost 9 bases, the J end lost 0 bases, and 9 bases lay between the germline ends. The CDR3 totals 13 residues. The germline CDR1 and CDR2 sequences are SGHAT and FQNNGV. The CDR3 nucleotides are TGTGCCAGTCAGGGGTATAGCAATCAGCCCCAGCATTTT. This encodes CASQGYSNQPQHF.

V gene TRBV5-4 combines with J gene TRBJ1-6; D is undetermined. Germline CDR1 and CDR2: SGHNT and YYREEE (reference sequence). This CDR3 has 17 amino acids. V lost 1 base, J lost 0 bases, and 11 bases lay in between. The CDR3 reads CASSLTAVRSYNSPLHF. CDR3 sequence (DNA): TGTGCCAGCAGCTTGACAGCGGTCCGCTCCTATAATTCACCCCTCCACTTT. Complete variable domain (other parts from reference TRBV5-4 and TRBJ1-6): ETGVTQSPTHLIKTRGQQVTLRCSSQSGHNTVSWYQQALGQGPQFIFQYYREEENGRGNFPPRFSGLQFPNYSSELNVNALELDDSALYLCASSLTAVRSYNSPLHFGNGTRLTVT.

This clone was counted a single time. This rearrangement joins TRBV6-5 to TRBJ2-7; D possibly corresponds to TRBD1 (5 bases). V was pared by 2 bases and J by 1 base, with 6 bases between. The CDR3 loop spans 13 amino acids. Germline V gene data show CDR1 as MNHEY and CDR2 as SVGAGI. CDR3 sequence: CASSYDSSYEQYF. CDR3 DNA: TGTGCCAGCAGTTACGACAGTTCCTACGAGCAGTACTTC.